Below, 17 T cell receptor beta chains from the same sample are listed, as sequenced in a study of blood T cell repertoires in COVID-19. Using immunoSEQ multiplex PCR, the repertoire was profiled, and TCRdb retains in-frame clones only, with some absent. The sample includes roughly 87,000 clones, about four fifths of them seen just once. Sequencing was performed on peripheral blood. These receptor sequences come from a woman aged 55-70 years with acute or convalescent COVID-19.

This chain connects TRBV10-3 to TRBJ2-3; tentatively, D is TRBD1 (6 bases). The ends were cut back, 6 bases at V and 2 bases at J, with 12 bases in the middle. Germline V gives CDR1 ENHRY, CDR2 SYGVKD. This CDR3 has 14 amino acids. In nucleotides, the CDR3 is TGTGCCATCAGCTTCGGACAGTCCACAGATACGCAGTATTTT. Translating gives CAISFGQSTDTQYF.

The chain has TRBV28 and TRBJ2-5, with 7 bases fitting TRBD1. This CDR3 contains 17 residues. Losses at the gene ends were 3 bases for V and 6 bases for J; bases not matched to a gene: 16. The germline gives CDR1 MDHEN, CDR2 SYDVKM. The CDR3 protein is CASSFPPGAGGRKTQYF. The CDR3 DNA is TGTGCCAGCAGTTTTCCCCCCGGGGCAGGGGGTCGAAAGACCCAGTACTTC.

The J gene is TRBJ2-3, the V gene TRBV19, with TRBD1 matching 8 bases. From germline, CDR1 is LNHDA and CDR2 SQIVND (reference sequence). Losses at the gene ends were 4 bases for V and 4 bases for J; bases not matched to a gene: 7. There are 15 residues in the CDR3. In DNA, the CDR3 is TGTGCCAGTAGTAAGGACAGGGAGTATGCAGATACGCAGTATTTT. Translated, it gives CASSKDREYADTQYF.

The V call is TRBV19, the J call TRBJ1-2, with 9 positions matching TRBD1. The CDR3 length is 13 residues. The germline CDR1 and CDR2 sequences are LNHDA and SQIVND (reference sequence). The junction had 9 bases not matched to a gene; V was cut back by 7 bases and J by 9 bases. CDR3 residues: CASTKDRGARYTF. The CDR3 coding sequence is TGTGCCAGTACCAAAGACAGGGGGGCACGCTACACCTTC.

The chain uses TRBV5-4 and TRBJ2-7; 12 bases are shared with TRBD2. The CDR3 is made up of 16 amino acids. CDR1 is SGHNT and CDR2 is YYREEE in the germline V gene (reference sequence). Trimming cost V 0 bases and J 4 bases; bases outside gene matches: 5. CDR3 residues: CASSLGLAGAPYEQYF. The CDR3 nucleotides are TGTGCCAGCAGCTTGGGACTAGCGGGGGCACCATACGAGCAGTACTTC.

Only a few counts were recorded for this clone. CDR3 in amino acids: CASSEVAYYNSPLHF. DNA for the CDR3: TGTGCCAGCAGTGAAGTGGCATACTATAATTCACCCCTCCACTTT. The rearrangement joins TRBV6-1 to TRBJ1-6, with D unclear. Trimming stripped 1 base from V and 3 bases from J, with 7 bases between. This CDR3 is built from 15 residues. The germline CDR1 and CDR2 sequences are MNHNS and SASEGT.

In DNA, the CDR3 is TGTGCCATCAGTGAGTCCTATGAGCAGTTCTTC. Its protein is CAISESYEQFF. The chain links TRBV10-3 to TRBJ2-1; no clear D gene. Deletions cut 0 bases from V and 8 bases from J, with 2 bases between. Germline V gene lookup returns CDR1 ENHRY and CDR2 SYGVKD. The CDR3 loop spans 11 amino acids.

Turning to this clone: The junction departs from germline at one end; a sequencing error may be responsible. V usage is TRBV10-3 and J usage is TRBJ1-1; a possible D gene is TRBD1 (6 bases). This CDR3 comprises 15 residues. Germline V CDR1 and CDR2: ENHRY, SYGVKD. DNA of the CDR3: TGCGCCATCAGGCAGACAGGAGTCTTGAACACTGAAGCTTTCTTT. It translates to CAIRQTGVLNTEAFF.

Written as DNA, the CDR3 is TGTGCCAGCAGCTGGAGCGGGGGGGCGAACAATGAGCAGTTCTTC. Its translation: CASSWSGGANNEQFF. The chain joins TRBV7-8 to TRBJ2-1; 10 bases are a match to TRBD2. Germline values: CDR1 SGHVS, CDR2 FQNEAQ. Losses at the gene ends were 4 bases for V and 5 bases for J; bases not matched to a gene: 5. The CDR3 spans 15 residues. Full variable domain (outside the CDR3, taken from reference TRBV7-8 and TRBJ2-1): GAGVSQSPRYKVAKRGQDVALRCDPISGHVSLFWYQQALGQGPEFLTYFQNEAQLDKSGLPSDRFFAERPEGSVSTLKIQRTQQEDSAVYLCASSWSGGANNEQFFGPGTRLTVL.

This clone was picked up one time. The rearrangement links TRBV29-1 to TRBJ1-5; D perhaps matches TRBD1 (6 bases). Trimming took off 2 bases at V and 7 bases at J, with 21 bases between the two ends. The germline CDR1 and CDR2 sequences are SQVTM and ANQGSEA. The CDR3 spans 16 residues. CDR3 amino acids: CSVESPGRGSDQPQHF. CDR3 sequence (DNA): TGCAGCGTTGAATCGCCGGGTAGGGGGTCGGACCAGCCCCAGCATTTT.

V is TRBV4-1 and J is TRBJ2-1; 10 bases line up with TRBD1. This CDR3 comprises 19 residues. Germline CDR1 is MGHRA and CDR2 is YSYEKL. The V and J ends lost 8 bases and 9 bases, in that order; junction bases with no gene match: 25. CDR3 protein: CASSPPGQGLGGSSGEQFF. The CDR3, as DNA: TGCGCCAGCTCGCCTCCGGGACAGGGGCTGGGAGGGTCCAGTGGTGAGCAGTTCTTC.

V is TRBV15 and J is TRBJ1-3, with 9 bases matching TRBD1. Per the germline V gene, CDR1 is LNHNV and CDR2 is YYDKDF (reference sequence). J gave up 2 bases and V 2 bases, and 1 base lay outside the gene matches. This CDR3 comprises 15 residues. CDR3 in amino acids: CATSRRQGAGNTIYF. CDR3 nucleotides: TGTGCCACCAGCAGACGACAGGGGGCTGGAAACACCATATATTTT.

This sequence joins TRBV29-1 and TRBJ2-7, with TRBD1 as a possible D gene (7 bases). The germline V gene encodes CDR1 SQVTM and CDR2 ANQGSEA. V gave up 3 bases and J gave up 2 bases, with 14 bases separating them. The CDR3 is 14 residues long. CDR3 region: CSVEVSGGTYEQYF. CDR3 DNA: TGCAGCGTTGAGGTCTCAGGGGGGACCTACGAGCAGTACTTC.

The V call is TRBV5-1, the J call TRBJ1-1, with a weak D call TRBD1 (5 bases). The CDR3 spans 17 residues. CDR1 is SGHRS, CDR2 YFSETQ, per germline. Deletions cut 0 bases from V and 1 base from J, with 16 bases between. CDR3 DNA sequence: TGCGCCAGCAGCTTGGGGTTGGCGGGGGTTGGGAACACTGAAGCTTTCTTT. It encodes CASSLGLAGVGNTEAFF.

The chain recombines TRBV6-5 with TRBJ2-1, with a weak D call TRBD1 (5 bases). This CDR3 is 11 amino acids long. V lost 6 bases, J lost 9 bases, and 9 bases lay in between. Germline V gene sequence: CDR1 MNHEY, CDR2 SVGAGI. This CDR3 reads CASRRQSEQFF. CDR3 DNA: TGTGCCAGCAGACGACAGTCTGAGCAGTTCTTC.

V gene TRBV3-1 (or the pseudogene TRBV3-2) combines with J gene TRBJ1-1; 9 bases are shared with TRBD1. V lost 8 bases, J lost 4 bases, and 5 bases stayed unmatched. CDR1 and CDR2 (germline): LGHDT, YNNKEL (reference sequence). The CDR3 is made up of 13 amino acids. The CDR3 spells CASSGTGITEAFF. In DNA form, the CDR3 reads TGTGCCAGCTCCGGGACAGGGATCACTGAAGCTTTCTTT.

Only one count was recorded for this clone. The gene calls are TRBV19 and TRBJ1-2; 9 nucleotides agree with TRBD1. The CDR3 is made up of 13 amino acids. Trimming cost V 5 bases and J 4 bases; bases outside gene matches: 2. Per the germline V gene, CDR1 is LNHDA and CDR2 is SQIVND (reference sequence). The CDR3 loop reads CASSAQGAYGYTF. CDR3 DNA: TGTGCCAGTAGTGCACAGGGGGCCTATGGCTACACCTTC.